A single sample gave rise to the 15 T cell receptor beta chains below, sequenced in a study of HIV-infected patients and healthy controls. TCRdb re-called the 5' RACE reads with MiXCR, one entry per CDR3 protein. The sample includes around 58,000 distinct CDR3 sequences, about 19% of them seen just once. The sample comprised CD4+ T cells from blood. These receptors were taken from a human donor in good health.

Ten or more counts support this clonotype. This chain links TRBV29-1 with TRBJ1-2; tentatively, D is TRBD1 (5 bases). The V gene's germline CDR1 is SQVTM and CDR2 ANQGSEA. The V gene lost 4 bases and the J gene lost 10 bases, with 22 bases spanning the gap. The CDR3 spans 14 residues. The CDR3 DNA follows: TGCAGCGTTGCCCAAGTAGGGGCGTCGTTTGACTACACCTTC. This encodes CSVAQVGASFDYTF.

This clonotype was seen at least ten times. The gene calls are TRBV6-5 and TRBJ2-7; 9 bases line up with TRBD2. With 0 bases clipped from V and 6 bases from J, the junction kept 6 bases outside the gene matches. This CDR3 region has 15 residues. Germline values: CDR1 MNHEY, CDR2 SVGAGI. The CDR3 DNA sequence: TGTGCCAGCAGTTACTCGCGGGGGGGCCACTCCGAGCAGTACTTC. Residues: CASSYSRGGHSEQYF.

This rearrangement joins TRBV11-2 to TRBJ2-5; TRBD2 matches 13 bases. The V gene's germline CDR1 is SGHAT and CDR2 FQNNGV. This CDR3 spans 18 amino acids. Losses at the gene ends were 3 bases for V and 6 bases for J; bases not matched to a gene: 13. Written as DNA, the CDR3 is TGTGCCAGCAGCTTGGGACTAGCGGGACCGTCCGCTGAACAGACCCAGTACTTC. Translation: CASSLGLAGPSAEQTQYF.

This clonotype was observed a few times. The J gene is TRBJ1-5, the V gene TRBV6-1; D might be TRBD1 (6 bases). CDR3 length: 15 amino acids. The V end was cut by 7 bases, the J end by 5 bases, with 18 bases between. Germline V gene lookup returns CDR1 MNHNS and CDR2 SASEGT. CDR3 sequence reads: CASIGGGGRDQPQHF. CDR3 nucleotides: TGTGCCAGCATCGGTGGGGGGGGGCGGGATCAGCCCCAGCATTTT.

V is TRBV15 and J is TRBJ1-2, with 10 nucleotides matching TRBD1. The CDR3 contains 15 residues. Trimming cost V 1 base and J 7 bases; bases outside gene matches: 6. Looked up from germline, CDR1 is LNHNV and CDR2 is YYDKDF (reference sequence). DNA of the CDR3: TGTGCCACCAGCAGAGCGGGGACAGGGGTGGCTGGCTACACCTTC. The encoded protein is CATSRAGTGVAGYTF.

This clonotype was seen repeatedly, ten times or more. The V and J genes are TRBV6-5 and TRBJ2-5, with 8 bases identical to TRBD2. CDR1 is MNHEY, CDR2 SVGAGI, per germline. The V gene end was trimmed by 2 bases and the J gene end by 1 base; junction bases not matched to a gene: 6. The CDR3 totals 16 residues. For the CDR3, the DNA is TGTGCCAGCAGTTACCGGGGCCTAGCGGGCCAAGAGACCCAGTACTTC. Residues: CASSYRGLAGQETQYF.

Concerning this clonotype: The junction and the germline gene differ at one end; a read error may be behind it. The CDR3, as DNA: TGCAGCGTTGAAGAGGGACAGGGGGCAAAGGACTTC. It encodes CSVEEGQGAKDF. The chain combines TRBV29-1 with TRBJ2-7, with 12 positions matching TRBD1. The CDR3 consists of 12 residues. Per germline, CDR1 SQVTM and CDR2 ANQGSEA.

This rearrangement joins TRBV11-3 to TRBJ2-1; 10 bases line up with TRBD2. Per germline, CDR1 SGHNT and CDR2 YENEEA. The CDR3 loop spans 15 amino acids. V was clipped by 4 bases and J by 4 bases; unmatched bases: 4. In DNA form, the CDR3 reads TGTGCCAGCAGCTCCCTAGCGGGAGCGTACAATGAGCAGTTCTTC. Translating gives CASSSLAGAYNEQFF.

This clonotype was counted ten times or more. This chain connects TRBV29-1 to TRBJ2-7; D gene uncertain. Germline V gene lookup returns CDR1 SQVTM and CDR2 ANQGSEA. Trimming cost V 6 bases and J 5 bases, with 20 bases left between them. CDR3 length: 14 residues. In nucleotides, the CDR3 is TGCAGCGTCAGATACAGATCCCCGGGCGACGAGCAGTACTTC. Translating it yields CSVRYRSPGDEQYF.

This clonotype was picked up many times. CDR3 DNA sequence: TGTGCCAGCAGCTTATCGCAGGGGCTTTATGGAGAGACCCAGTACTTC. Its translation is CASSLSQGLYGETQYF. J is TRBJ2-5 and V is TRBV7-9; tentatively, D is TRBD1 (6 bases). Germline V gene lookup returns CDR1 SEHNR and CDR2 FQNEAQ (reference sequence). The CDR3 length is 16 residues. V shed 2 bases and J shed 4 bases, with 17 bases lying between them.

This clonotype was seen at least ten times. The CDR3 is CASSLSPGRTLRGYTF. DNA of the CDR3: TGTGCCAGCAGCCTCTCCCCGGGACGGACCCTCAGGGGCTACACCTTC. This chain joins TRBV28 and TRBJ1-2; tentatively, D is TRBD1 (5 bases). This CDR3 region has 16 residues. V lost 6 bases to trimming and J lost 8 bases, with 25 bases between them. CDR1 is MDHEN and CDR2 is SYDVKM in the germline V gene.

The V call is TRBV7-2, the J call TRBJ1-5, with TRBD1 identical over 9 bases. The V segment lost 5 bases and the J segment 1 base; nucleotides outside the gene matches: 9. The CDR3 contains 17 residues. Germline V gene lookup returns CDR1 SGHTA and CDR2 FQGNSA. CDR3 nucleotide sequence: TGTGCCAGCAGCCCAAGGACAGGGGACTTAAGCAATCAGCCCCAGCATTTT. Its translation: CASSPRTGDLSNQPQHF.

This clonotype was counted at least ten times. The genes are TRBV2 and TRBJ2-7; D unresolved. V lost 6 bases and J 0 bases, leaving 6 bases between the germline ends. This CDR3 contains 12 residues. Looked up from germline, CDR1 is SNHLY and CDR2 is FYNNEI. The CDR3 is CASSASSYEQYF. CDR3 DNA: TGTGCCAGCAGCGCGAGCTCCTACGAGCAGTACTTC.

Ten or more counts support this clonotype. The chain has TRBV29-1 and TRBJ1-5; unclear D gene. The V gene lost 5 bases and the J gene lost 1 base, with 6 bases spanning the gap. The CDR3 consists of 12 residues. In germline, CDR1 is SQVTM, CDR2 ANQGSEA. CDR3 region: CSVRESNQPQHF. The CDR3 DNA follows: TGCAGCGTTCGAGAGAGCAATCAGCCCCAGCATTTT.

V is TRBV29-1 and J is TRBJ1-5, with D unclear. V was clipped by 4 bases and J by 5 bases, with 18 bases between them. CDR1 is SQVTM, CDR2 ANQGSEA, per germline. The CDR3 is 15 amino acids. In DNA form, the CDR3 reads TGCAGCGTTGGGGCGGGATGGGGTATGGATCAGCCCCAGCATTTT. It yields the protein CSVGAGWGMDQPQHF.